These 6 T cell receptor beta chains originate from one sample sequenced in a study of blood T cell repertoires in COVID-19. Clones were sequenced by immunoSEQ multiplex PCR, and TCRdb holds only the in-frame ones, with some missing. The sample includes some 83,000 clones, 86% seen only once; the top ten take approximately 17%. The specimen sequenced was peripheral blood. The origin of the receptors is an elderly man in a cohort sampled during active COVID-19.

This clone was seen just once. The rearrangement joins TRBV19 to TRBJ1-2, with no clear D. The CDR3 length is 15 residues. The ends were cut back, 5 bases at V and 4 bases at J, with 17 bases in the middle. Germline CDR1 is LNHDA and CDR2 is SQIVND (reference sequence). CDR3 in DNA: TGTGCCAGTAGTTCCCACGCCGCGAACTTCTATGGCTACACCTTC. Translation: CASSSHAANFYGYTF.

The rearrangement uses TRBV3-1 (or the pseudogene TRBV3-2) and TRBJ2-2; 8 nucleotides line up with TRBD1. CDR1 LGHDT and CDR2 YNNKEL come from the germline V gene (reference sequence). The CDR3 totals 14 residues. V shed 1 base, J shed 5 bases, and the junction held 0 bases outside the gene matches. The CDR3 here is CASSQGTGTGELFF. Written as DNA, the CDR3 is TGTGCCAGCAGCCAAGGGACAGGGACCGGGGAGCTGTTTTTT.

The CDR3 DNA reads TGCAGCGTCTCAGGGGAGAACTCTGGAAACACCATATATTTT. This gives the protein CSVSGENSGNTIYF. The chain recombines TRBV29-1 with TRBJ1-3; D may be TRBD1 (6 bases). Trimming removed 6 bases at V and 0 bases at J, with 12 bases between. Germline V gives CDR1 SQVTM, CDR2 ANQGSEA. The CDR3 is made up of 14 amino acids.

The V gene is TRBV2, the J gene TRBJ2-1, with a possible D match to TRBD2 (5 bases). The germline V gene has CDR1 SNHLY and CDR2 FYNNEI. There are 16 residues in the CDR3. Deletions cut 7 bases from V and 2 bases from J, with 18 bases between. The CDR3 DNA follows: TGTGCCAGCAACCTGAGGAGGCAACTCACCTACAATGAGCAGTTCTTC. Its translation is CASNLRRQLTYNEQFF.

J is TRBJ2-5 and V is TRBV5-1, with D hard to call. The CDR3 has 15 residues. V was cut by 1 base and J by 2 bases, with 12 bases left in between. The V gene's germline CDR1 is SGHRS and CDR2 YFSETQ. The CDR3 sequence is CASSLKFGRQETQYF. In nucleotides, the CDR3 is TGCGCCAGCAGCTTGAAGTTCGGTCGGCAAGAGACCCAGTACTTC.

This sequence joins TRBV4-2 and TRBJ1-6; possible D gene TRBD1, 6 bases. CDR3 size: 14 residues. V gave up 1 base and J gave up 11 bases, with 12 bases separating them. Germline lookup yields CDR1 LGHNA and CDR2 YNFKEQ. CDR3 loop: CASSQGEQGPPLHF. Written as DNA, the CDR3 is TGTGCCAGCAGCCAAGGTGAACAGGGCCCACCCCTCCACTTT.